This T cell receptor (beta chain) was profiled in a study of blood T cell repertoires in COVID-19. Germline V gene lookup returns CDR1 GTSNPN and CDR2 SVGIG (reference sequence). V gave up 1 base and J gave up 8 bases; unmatched junction bases: 12. The CDR3 covers 15 residues. Profiling relied on immunoSEQ multiplex PCR, and the TCRdb table lists in-frame clones only, not all of them. The sample carries over 300,000 clones, around 87% recorded once. The receptor was derived from a young man with active or convalescent COVID-19. The sample taken for sequencing was peripheral blood. The chain is built from TRBV30 and TRBJ1-2, with TRBD1 matching 8 bases. The CDR3 here is CAWSEGSRGQWGYTF. Here the CDR3 DNA reads TGTGCCTGGAGTGAGGGAAGCAGGGGGCAGTGGGGCTACACCTTC.